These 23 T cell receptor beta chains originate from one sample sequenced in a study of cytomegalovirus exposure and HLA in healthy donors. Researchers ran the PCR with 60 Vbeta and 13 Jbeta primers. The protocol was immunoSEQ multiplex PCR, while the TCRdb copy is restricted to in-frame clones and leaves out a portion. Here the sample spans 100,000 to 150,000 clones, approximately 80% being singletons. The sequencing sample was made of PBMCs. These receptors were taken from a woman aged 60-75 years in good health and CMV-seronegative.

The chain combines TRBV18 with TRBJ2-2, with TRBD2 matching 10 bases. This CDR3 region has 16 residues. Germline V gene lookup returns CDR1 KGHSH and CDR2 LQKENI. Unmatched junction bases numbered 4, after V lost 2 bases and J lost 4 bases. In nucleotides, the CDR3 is TGTGCCAGCTCACCAATGGGACTAGCGTCCACCGGGGAGCTGTTTTTT. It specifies CASSPMGLASTGELFF.

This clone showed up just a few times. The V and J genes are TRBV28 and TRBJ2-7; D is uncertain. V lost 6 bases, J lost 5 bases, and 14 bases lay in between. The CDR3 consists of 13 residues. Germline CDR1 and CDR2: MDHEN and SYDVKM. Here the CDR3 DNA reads TGTGCCAGCAGACTTGATACGATCCACGAGCAGTACTTC. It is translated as CASRLDTIHEQYF.

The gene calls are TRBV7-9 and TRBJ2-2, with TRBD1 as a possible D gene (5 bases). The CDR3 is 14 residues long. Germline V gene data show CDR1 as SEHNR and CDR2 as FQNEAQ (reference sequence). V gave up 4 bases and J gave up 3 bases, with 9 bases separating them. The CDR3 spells CASSSKTDTGELFF. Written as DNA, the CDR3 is TGTGCCAGCAGCTCGAAGACAGACACCGGGGAGCTGTTTTTT.

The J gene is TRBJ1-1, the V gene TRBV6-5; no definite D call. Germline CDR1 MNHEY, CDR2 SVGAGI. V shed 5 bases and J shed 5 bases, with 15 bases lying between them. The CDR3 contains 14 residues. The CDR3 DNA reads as TGTGCCAGCAGTAAAGCCCGGGGAACGACTGAAGCTTTCTTT. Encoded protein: CASSKARGTTEAFF.

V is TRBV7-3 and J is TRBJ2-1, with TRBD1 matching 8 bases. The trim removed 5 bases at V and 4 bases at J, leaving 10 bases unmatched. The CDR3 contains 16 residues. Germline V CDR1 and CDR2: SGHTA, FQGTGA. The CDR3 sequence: CASSPWTGKGYNEQFF. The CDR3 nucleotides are TGTGCCAGCAGCCCCTGGACAGGGAAGGGGTACAATGAGCAGTTCTTC.

The CDR3 here is CASSPHQGYEQYF. The CDR3 DNA sequence: TGTGCCAGCTCACCACACCAGGGCTACGAGCAGTACTTC. The gene calls are TRBV18 and TRBJ2-7; tentatively, D is TRBD1 (5 bases). CDR1 KGHSH and CDR2 LQKENI come from the germline V gene. The CDR3 loop spans 13 amino acids. V lost 1 base and J 3 bases, leaving 7 bases between the germline ends. Together with reference TRBV18 and TRBJ2-7, the CDR3 gives the full variable domain: NAGVMQNPRHLVRRRGQEARLRCSPMKGHSHVYWYRQLPEEGLKFMVYLQKENIIDESGMPKERFSAEFPKEGPSILRIQQVVRGDSAAYFCASSPHQGYEQYFGPGTRLTVT.

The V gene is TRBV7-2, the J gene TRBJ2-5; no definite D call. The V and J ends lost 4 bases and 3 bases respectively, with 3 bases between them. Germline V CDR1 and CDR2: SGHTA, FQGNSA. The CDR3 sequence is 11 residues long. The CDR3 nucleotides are TGTGCCAGCAGCTCGGAAGAGACCCAGTACTTC. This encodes CASSSEETQYF.

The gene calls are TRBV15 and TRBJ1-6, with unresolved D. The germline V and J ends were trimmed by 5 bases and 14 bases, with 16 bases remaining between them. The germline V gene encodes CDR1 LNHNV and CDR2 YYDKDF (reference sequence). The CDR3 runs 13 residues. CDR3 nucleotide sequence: TGTGCCACCAGCCCCCGACAACAGTTATCCCTCCACTTT. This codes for CATSPRQQLSLHF.

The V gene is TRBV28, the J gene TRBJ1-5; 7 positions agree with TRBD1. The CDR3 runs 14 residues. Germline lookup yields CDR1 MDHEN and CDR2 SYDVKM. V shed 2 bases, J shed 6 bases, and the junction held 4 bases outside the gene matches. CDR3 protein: CASSLGAGGQPQHF. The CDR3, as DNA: TGTGCCAGCAGTTTAGGGGCAGGGGGTCAGCCCCAGCATTTT.

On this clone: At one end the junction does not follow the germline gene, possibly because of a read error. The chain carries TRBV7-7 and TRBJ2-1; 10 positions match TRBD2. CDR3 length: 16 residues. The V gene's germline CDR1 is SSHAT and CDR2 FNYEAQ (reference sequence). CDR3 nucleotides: TGTGCTAGCAGCCTCACCCAGCGGGGGGGCCCCAATGAGCAGTTCTTC. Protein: CASSLTQRGGPNEQFF. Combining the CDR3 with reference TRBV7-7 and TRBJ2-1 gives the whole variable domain GAGVSQSPRYKVTKRGQDVTLRCDPISSHATLYWYQQALGQGPEFLTYFNYEAQPDKSGLPSDRFSAERPEGSISTLTIQRTEQRDSAMYRCASSLTQRGGPNEQFFGPGTRLTVL.

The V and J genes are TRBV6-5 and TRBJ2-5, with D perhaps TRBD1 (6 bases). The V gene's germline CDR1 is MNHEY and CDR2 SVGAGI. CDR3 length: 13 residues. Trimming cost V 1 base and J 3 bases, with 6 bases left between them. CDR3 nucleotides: TGTGCCAGCAGTTACTGGACAGAAGAGACCCAGTACTTC. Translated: CASSYWTEETQYF.

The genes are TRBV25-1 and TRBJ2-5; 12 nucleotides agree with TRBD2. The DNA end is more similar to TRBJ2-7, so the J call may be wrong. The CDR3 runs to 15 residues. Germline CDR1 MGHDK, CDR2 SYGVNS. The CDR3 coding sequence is TGTGCCAGCAGAGAAGCTAGCGGGAGGGCCGCCGAGCAGTACTTC. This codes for CASREASGRAAEQYF.

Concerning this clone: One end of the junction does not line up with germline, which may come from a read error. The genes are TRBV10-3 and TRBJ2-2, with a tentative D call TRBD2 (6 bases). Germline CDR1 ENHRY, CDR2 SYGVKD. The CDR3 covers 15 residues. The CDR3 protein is CAMSAGSSNTGELFF. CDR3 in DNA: TGTGCCATGAGTGCCGGGAGTTCGAACACCGGGGAGCTGTTTTTT.

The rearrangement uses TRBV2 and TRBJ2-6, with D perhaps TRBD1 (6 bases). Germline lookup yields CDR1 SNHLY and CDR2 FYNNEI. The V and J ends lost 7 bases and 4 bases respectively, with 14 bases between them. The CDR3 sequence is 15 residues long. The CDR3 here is CASNTGSSGANVLTF. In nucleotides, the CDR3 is TGTGCCAGCAATACAGGGAGTTCCGGGGCCAACGTCCTGACTTTC.

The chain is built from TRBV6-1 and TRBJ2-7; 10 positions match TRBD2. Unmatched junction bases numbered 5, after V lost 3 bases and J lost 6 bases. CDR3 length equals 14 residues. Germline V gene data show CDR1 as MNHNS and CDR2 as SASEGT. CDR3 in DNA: TGTGCCAGCAGTGAGCCTAGCGGGAGTAGCGAGCAGTACTTC. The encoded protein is CASSEPSGSSEQYF.

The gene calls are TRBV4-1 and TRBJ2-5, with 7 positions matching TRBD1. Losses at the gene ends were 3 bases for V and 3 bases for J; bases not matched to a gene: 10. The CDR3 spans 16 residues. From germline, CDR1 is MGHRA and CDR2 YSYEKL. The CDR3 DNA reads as TGCGCCAGCAGCCATGGCGACGGGACAGCTAAAGAGACCCAGTACTTC. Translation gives CASSHGDGTAKETQYF.

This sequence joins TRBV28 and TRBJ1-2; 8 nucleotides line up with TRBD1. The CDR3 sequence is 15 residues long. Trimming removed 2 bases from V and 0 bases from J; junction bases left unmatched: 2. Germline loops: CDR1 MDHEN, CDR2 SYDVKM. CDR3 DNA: TGTGCCAGCAGTTTACAGACAGGGGCTAACTATGGCTACACCTTC. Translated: CASSLQTGANYGYTF.

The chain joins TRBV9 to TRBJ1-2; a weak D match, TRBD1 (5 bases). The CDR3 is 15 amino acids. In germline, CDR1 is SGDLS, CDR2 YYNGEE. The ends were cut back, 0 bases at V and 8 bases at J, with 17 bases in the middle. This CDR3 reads CASSVATPRERGYTF. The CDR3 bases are TGTGCCAGCAGCGTAGCTACTCCCAGGGAACGGGGCTACACCTTC. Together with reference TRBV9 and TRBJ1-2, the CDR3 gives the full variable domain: DSGVTQTPKHLITATGQRVTLRCSPRSGDLSVYWYQQSLDQGLQFLIQYYNGEERAKGNILERFSAQQFPDLHSELNLSSLELGDSALYFCASSVATPRERGYTFGSGTRLTVV.

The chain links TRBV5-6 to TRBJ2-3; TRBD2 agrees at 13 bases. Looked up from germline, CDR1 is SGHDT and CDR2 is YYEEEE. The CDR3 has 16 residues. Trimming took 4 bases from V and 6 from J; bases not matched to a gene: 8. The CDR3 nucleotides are TGTGCCAGCAGCGCGACTAGCGGGGGGAAAGGGGATACGCAGTATTTT. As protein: CASSATSGGKGDTQYF.

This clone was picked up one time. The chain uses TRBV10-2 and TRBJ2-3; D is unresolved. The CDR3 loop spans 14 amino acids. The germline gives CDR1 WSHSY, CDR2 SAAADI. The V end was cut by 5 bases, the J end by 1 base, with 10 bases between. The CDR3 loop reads CASSPLAGTDTQYF. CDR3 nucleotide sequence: TGCGCCAGCAGTCCCTTAGCTGGCACAGATACGCAGTATTTT.

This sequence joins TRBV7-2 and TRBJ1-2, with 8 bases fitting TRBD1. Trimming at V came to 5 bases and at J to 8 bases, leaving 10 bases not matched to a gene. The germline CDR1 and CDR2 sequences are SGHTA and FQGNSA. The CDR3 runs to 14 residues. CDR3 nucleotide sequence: TGTGCCAGCAGCACCCGGAAGGACAGGGCCGGCTACACCTTC. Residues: CASSTRKDRAGYTF.

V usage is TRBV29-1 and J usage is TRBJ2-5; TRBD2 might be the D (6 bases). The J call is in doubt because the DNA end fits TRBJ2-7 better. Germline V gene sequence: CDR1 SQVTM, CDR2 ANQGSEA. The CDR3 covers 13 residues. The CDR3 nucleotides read TGCAGCGTTTTAGGGACTCGGGACTACGAGCAGTACTTC. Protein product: CSVLGTRDYEQYF.

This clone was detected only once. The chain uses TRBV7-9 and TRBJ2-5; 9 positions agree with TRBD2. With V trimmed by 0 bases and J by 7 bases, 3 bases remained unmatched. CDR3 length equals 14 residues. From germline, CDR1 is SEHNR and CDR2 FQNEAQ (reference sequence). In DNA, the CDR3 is TGTGCCAGCAGCTTAGCAAGCGGGGGGTCGACCCAGTACTTC. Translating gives CASSLASGGSTQYF.